This T cell receptor beta chain comes out of a study of neurological immune-mediated disorders. cDNA synthesis was performed by 5'RACE with 10-nucleotide random UMIs. Using its own MiXCR run on the 5' RACE reads, TCRdb lists one record per CDR3 protein. The sample shows roughly 80,000 distinct CDR3 sequences, 17% of them seen only once. Germline lookup yields CDR1 MNHNY and CDR2 SVGAGI (reference sequence). Between the trimmed V and J ends, which lost 5 bases and 3 bases, there was a span of 13 bases. The CDR3 has 15 residues. Ten or more counts support this clonotype. Sample: PBMCs. The receptor's source is a woman aged 35 to 49 in good health. The gene calls are TRBV6-6 and TRBJ1-4; D might be TRBD1 (5 bases). The chain's CDR3 is CASSAPDKANEKLFF. The DNA of the CDR3 is TGTGCCAGCAGTGCCCCGGACAAGGCTAATGAAAAACTGTTTTTT.